The 30 T cell receptor beta chains presented below share a single source sample, sequenced in a study of T cell repertoires in cytomegalovirus infection. From the reads, TCRdb called clonotypes with MiXCR, one entry per CDR3 protein. The data show some 180,000 distinct CDR3 sequences, 7.5% to 10% seen once. Sequences were obtained from PBMCs. These receptor sequences come from a human donor in good health (CMV status not recorded). Some clones in this sample may be carry-over from other donors' samples.

The chain is built from TRBV30 and TRBJ2-1; 9 nucleotides match TRBD2. V lost 2 bases to trimming and J lost 9 bases; unmatched junction nucleotides: 8. Germline V lookup: CDR1 GTSNPN, CDR2 SVGIG (reference sequence). The CDR3 length is 14 residues. The CDR3 sequence: CAWSNGGGAGEQFF. DNA of the CDR3: TGTGCCTGGAGTAACGGCGGGGGGGCCGGTGAGCAGTTCTTC.

Points on this clonotype: One junction end disagrees with the germline gene, perhaps due to a read error. The chain has TRBV15 and TRBJ2-5, with D perhaps TRBD1 (7 bases). CDR3 length: 14 residues. Germline CDR1 is LNHNV and CDR2 is YYDKDF (reference sequence). CDR3 residues: CATSKGDREEIQYF. The CDR3 region has the DNA TGTGCCACCAGCAAGGGAGACAGGGAGGAGATCCAGTACTTC. Variable domain in full (rest from reference TRBV15 and TRBJ2-5): DAMVIQNPRYQVTQFGKPVTLSCSQTLNHNVMYWYQQKSSQAPKLLFHYYDKDFNNEADTPDNFQSRRPNTSFCFLDIRSPGLGDTAMYLCATSKGDREEIQYFGPGTRLLVL.

This clonotype was seen at least ten times. CDR3 region: CASSFSEIVFF. CDR3 sequence (DNA): TGTGCCAGCAGTTTTAGTGAGATTGTGTTCTTC. The chain employs TRBV12-3 or TRBV12-4 and TRBJ2-1; D gene ambiguous. CDR3 length equals 11 residues. The V end lost 3 bases, the J end lost 15 bases, and 12 bases lay between the germline ends.

This clonotype was detected ten times or more. The rearrangement joins TRBV5-1 to TRBJ1-1, with D uncertain. Germline CDR1 and CDR2: SGHRS and YFSETQ. The CDR3 is made up of 15 amino acids. The germline V and J ends were trimmed by 0 bases and 0 bases, with 9 bases remaining between them. As DNA, the CDR3 is TGCGCCAGCAGCTTGGGGGCGGCCATGAACACTGAAGCTTTCTTT. Translating gives CASSLGAAMNTEAFF. Full variable domain (rest looked up from reference TRBV5-1 and TRBJ1-1): KAGVTQTPRYLIKTRGQQVTLSCSPISGHRSVSWYQQTPGQGLQFLFEYFSETQRNKGNFPGRFSGRQFSNSRSEMNVSTLELGDSALYLCASSLGAAMNTEAFFGQGTRLTVV.

The chain links TRBV12-3 or TRBV12-4 to TRBJ1-3; D may be TRBD1 (5 bases). Trimming shortened V by 5 bases and J by 2 bases, and 10 bases separated the two germline ends. The CDR3 loop spans 14 amino acids. The CDR3 sequence is CASSTGTAGNTIYF. CDR3 in DNA: TGTGCCAGCAGTACCGGGACGGCTGGAAACACCATATATTTT.

This clonotype was detected ten times or more. The chain links TRBV7-2 to TRBJ2-3; 13 nucleotides agree with TRBD2. The ends lost 5 bases at V and 3 bases at J; junction bases unmatched: 11. This CDR3 spans 18 amino acids. The germline CDR1 and CDR2 sequences are SGHTA and FQGNSA. The CDR3 bases are TGTGCCAGCAGCACACGGACTAGCGGGAGTATTAAAACAGATACGCAGTATTTT. It specifies CASSTRTSGSIKTDTQYF.

In its sample, this clonotype was seen many times. J is TRBJ2-2 and V is TRBV7-8; 7 bases are shared with TRBD2. V lost 3 bases, J lost 4 bases, and 8 bases stayed unmatched. CDR3 length: 16 residues. In germline, CDR1 is SGHVS, CDR2 FQNEAQ. The CDR3, as DNA: TGTGCCAGCAGCTTTCGCGGCGGGGGAAGCACCGGGGAGCTGTTTTTT. Translating gives CASSFRGGGSTGELFF.

This clonotype has a count of ten or more. V gene TRBV4-2 combines with J gene TRBJ1-4, with no clear D. Per germline, CDR1 LGHNA and CDR2 YNFKEQ. Trimming took 0 bases from V and 5 from J, leaving 13 bases between them. The CDR3 is 16 residues long. CDR3 in amino acids: CASSQDLTNWNEKLFF. CDR3 sequence (DNA): TGTGCCAGCAGCCAAGATTTGACGAACTGGAATGAAAAACTGTTTTTT.

V gene TRBV9 combines with J gene TRBJ1-2; 7 bases fit TRBD1. With V trimmed by 4 bases and J by 5 bases, 8 bases remained unmatched. Germline CDR1 and CDR2: SGDLS and YYNGEE. The CDR3 runs 14 residues. This CDR3 reads CASSPGGDRYGYTF. The CDR3 region has the DNA TGTGCCAGCAGCCCAGGGGGGGATAGGTATGGCTACACCTTC.

This clonotype turned up a few times. The chain links TRBV20-1 to TRBJ2-1; D gene unclear. Germline lookup yields CDR1 DFQATT and CDR2 SNEGSKA (reference sequence). The CDR3 length is 14 residues. V was shortened by 6 bases and J by 1 base, with 13 bases between the two germline ends. CDR3 DNA: TGCAGTGCCAAAGACCGATATTCCTACAATGAGCAGTTCTTC. The encoded protein is CSAKDRYSYNEQFF.

This clonotype showed up many times. This chain joins TRBV28 and TRBJ2-1; D uncertain. V lost 5 bases to trimming and J lost 6 bases, with 14 bases between them. There are 14 residues in the CDR3. The V gene's germline CDR1 is MDHEN and CDR2 SYDVKM. The CDR3 loop reads CASSGERVINEQFF. CDR3 sequence (DNA): TGTGCCAGCAGTGGTGAGAGAGTGATCAATGAGCAGTTCTTC.

Only one count was recorded for this clonotype. A much larger clone differs by one base, so this may be a read error. The chain links TRBV12-3 or TRBV12-4 to TRBJ2-2; D is possibly TRBD1 (6 bases). This CDR3 is built from 11 residues. The V end lost 10 bases, the J end lost 7 bases, and 10 bases lay between the germline ends. CDR3 amino acids: CANTGIGELFF. CDR3 DNA sequence: TGTGCCAACACAGGGATCGGGGAGCTGTTTTTT.

In its sample, this clonotype was seen many times. This sequence joins TRBV7-2 and TRBJ1-5, with 10 bases fitting TRBD1. The CDR3 is made up of 16 amino acids. CDR1 SGHTA and CDR2 FQGNSA come from the germline V gene. J gave up 3 bases and V 5 bases, and 7 bases lay outside the gene matches. CDR3 sequence: CASSPRDRGYNQPQHF. The CDR3 DNA is TGTGCCAGCAGCCCCCGGGACAGGGGATACAATCAGCCCCAGCATTTT.

This clonotype was detected ten times or more. V gene TRBV7-8 combines with J gene TRBJ1-1, with 10 positions matching TRBD1. Germline trimming cut 1 base from V and 1 base from J; bases unmatched to any gene: 0. This CDR3 comprises 15 residues. Germline CDR1 is SGHVS and CDR2 is FQNEAQ. In nucleotides, the CDR3 is TGTGCCAGCAGCTTAGGACAGGGGGCGAACACTGAAGCTTTCTTT. Translated, it gives CASSLGQGANTEAFF.

The table lists this clonotype with many counts. CDR3 DNA sequence: TGTGCCAGCAGCCTCTTGAACACTGAAGCTTTCTTT. Protein: CASSLLNTEAFF. The chain employs TRBV7-2 and TRBJ1-1, with D unresolved. The CDR3 contains 12 residues. Trimming took 5 bases from V and 0 from J, leaving 4 bases between them. Germline lookup yields CDR1 SGHTA and CDR2 FQGNSA. The variable domain in full, completed from reference TRBV7-2 and TRBJ1-1, reads GAGVSQSPSNKVTEKGKDVELRCDPISGHTALYWYRQSLGQGLEFLIYFQGNSAPDKSGLPSDRFSAERTGGSVSTLTIQRTQQEDSAVYLCASSLLNTEAFFGQGTRLTVV.

This clonotype was found a few times. The CDR3 nucleotides are TGTGCCAGCAGCGACCGGGACTCACAAGAGACCCAGTACTTC. Amino acid sequence: CASSDRDSQETQYF. V is TRBV7-9 and J is TRBJ2-5, with D maybe TRBD2 (6 bases). The CDR3 loop spans 14 amino acids. Trimming took 5 bases from V and 2 from J, leaving 12 bases between them. Looked up from germline, CDR1 is SEHNR and CDR2 is FQNEAQ (reference sequence).

This clonotype was recorded at least ten times. V is TRBV7-2 and J is TRBJ1-4; D is uncertain. Germline CDR1 and CDR2: SGHTA and FQGNSA. CDR3 length equals 15 residues. V lost 2 bases, J lost 5 bases, and 12 bases lay in between. CDR3 in amino acids: CASSLLHSSNEKLFF. DNA for the CDR3: TGTGCCAGCAGCTTATTGCACAGTTCCAATGAAAAACTGTTTTTT.

This clonotype showed up many times. The chain combines TRBV7-2 with TRBJ2-5; D unclear. V lost 5 bases and J lost 4, with 8 bases in between. Germline CDR1 reads SGHTA; CDR2 reads FQGNSA. This CDR3 comprises 12 residues. DNA of the CDR3: TGTGCCAGCAGCCTAATGAGAGAGACCCAGTACTTC. Protein product: CASSLMRETQYF.

This chain joins TRBV15 and TRBJ2-5; 7 bases map to TRBD1. The germline V gene encodes CDR1 LNHNV and CDR2 YYDKDF (reference sequence). Trimming took 4 bases from V and 5 from J; bases not matched to a gene: 7. The CDR3 spans 14 residues. Written as DNA, the CDR3 is TGTGCCACCAGCAAGGGAGACAGGGAGGAGACCCAGTACTTC. Its protein is CATSKGDREETQYF.

This clonotype was picked up many times. The V and J genes are TRBV6-2 or TRBV6-3 and TRBJ2-3; 8 bases fit TRBD2. Trimming removed 2 bases from V and 2 bases from J; junction bases left unmatched: 3. Germline CDR1 is MNHEY and CDR2 is SVGEGT. There are 15 residues in the CDR3. For the CDR3, the DNA is TGTGCCAGCAGTTACCATAGCGGGGACACAGATACGCAGTATTTT. Translated, it gives CASSYHSGDTDTQYF.

This clonotype was counted a few times. The rearrangement uses TRBV10-3 and TRBJ1-2; TRBD1 might be the D (5 bases). This CDR3 region has 15 residues. The germline V and J ends were trimmed by 6 bases and 7 bases, with 21 bases remaining between them. Germline V CDR1 and CDR2: ENHRY, SYGVKD. Here the CDR3 reads CAISQEVAGPRGYTF. Here the CDR3 DNA reads TGTGCCATCAGCCAAGAAGTTGCAGGGCCGCGTGGCTACACCTTC.

This clonotype was found many times. This chain uses TRBV15 with TRBJ1-6, with D possibly being TRBD1 (5 bases). Trimming took 3 bases from V and 9 from J, leaving 18 bases between them. This CDR3 has 16 amino acids. Germline assignment: CDR1 LNHNV and CDR2 YYDKDF (reference sequence). The CDR3 here is CATSSRDRRLGSPLHF. As DNA, the CDR3 is TGTGCCACCAGCAGTAGGGACCGCCGGCTCGGTTCACCCCTCCACTTT.

This clonotype appeared many times. This rearrangement joins TRBV7-2 to TRBJ2-1; 7 bases are shared with TRBD1. The CDR3 runs to 14 residues. Germline V lookup: CDR1 SGHTA, CDR2 FQGNSA. After removal of 5 bases from V and 3 bases from J, the junction contained 4 bases not matched to a gene. Written as DNA, the CDR3 is TGTGCCAGCAGCGGGGGACAGTTCTACAATGAGCAGTTCTTC. Translated: CASSGGQFYNEQFF.

This clonotype was counted at least ten times. The chain carries TRBV7-2 and TRBJ2-2; D is uncertain. Between the trimmed V and J ends, which lost 2 bases and 0 bases, there was a span of 10 bases. This CDR3 region has 16 residues. In germline, CDR1 is SGHTA, CDR2 FQGNSA. The CDR3 DNA follows: TGTGCCAGCAGCTTAAACGGGCTAGCGAACACCGGGGAGCTGTTTTTT. It is translated as CASSLNGLANTGELFF. The full variable domain, in which reference TRBV7-2 and TRBJ2-2 provide the parts outside the CDR3, is GAGVSQSPSNKVTEKGKDVELRCDPISGHTALYWYRQSLGQGLEFLIYFQGNSAPDKSGLPSDRFSAERTGGSVSTLTIQRTQQEDSAVYLCASSLNGLANTGELFFGEGSRLTVL.

This clonotype has a count of ten or more. This chain links TRBV7-2 with TRBJ2-1; D is unresolved. Between the trimmed V and J ends, which lost 2 bases and 9 bases, there was a span of 8 bases. Germline assignment: CDR1 SGHTA and CDR2 FQGNSA. This CDR3 comprises 12 residues. The CDR3 sequence: CASSLPSGEQFF. The CDR3 DNA follows: TGTGCCAGCAGCTTACCCTCAGGTGAGCAGTTCTTC.

The sample holds a few counts of this clonotype. The chain has TRBV20-1 and TRBJ2-1; D is unclear. The CDR3 spans 18 residues. Trimming removed 1 base from V and 0 bases from J, with 19 bases in between. Germline CDR1 and CDR2: DFQATT and SNEGSKA (reference sequence). CDR3 nucleotides: TGCAGTGCTAGAGTGGGAAAAGGGCCGAGGAGCTCCTACAATGAGCAGTTCTTC. It specifies CSARVGKGPRSSYNEQFF.

This clonotype was counted at least ten times. V gene TRBV7-2 combines with J gene TRBJ2-7; 10 bases map to TRBD1. CDR1 and CDR2 (germline): SGHTA, FQGNSA. The CDR3 spans 16 residues. The ends lost 6 bases at V and 2 bases at J; junction bases unmatched: 10. CDR3 amino acids: CASRAPGQGPAYEQYF. The CDR3 DNA sequence: TGTGCCAGCAGGGCCCCGGGACAGGGGCCGGCCTACGAGCAGTACTTC.

This clonotype was seen repeatedly, ten times or more. The chain uses TRBV7-2 and TRBJ2-3; D is undetermined. Trimming left V 1 base short and J 3 bases short, with 5 bases between. CDR3 length: 13 residues. Germline V gives CDR1 SGHTA, CDR2 FQGNSA. DNA for the CDR3: TGTGCCAGCAGCTTAGACCGGACAGATACGCAGTATTTT. It yields the protein CASSLDRTDTQYF.

This clonotype was counted many times. This chain connects TRBV7-2 to TRBJ2-5; 12 bases agree with TRBD2. After removal of 2 bases from V and 2 bases from J, the junction contained 6 bases not matched to a gene. This CDR3 spans 17 amino acids. CDR1 and CDR2 from the germline V gene are SGHTA and FQGNSA. This chain's CDR3 is CASSLILAGGLQETQYF. The DNA of the CDR3 is TGTGCCAGCAGCTTAATACTAGCGGGGGGATTGCAAGAGACCCAGTACTTC.

For the CDR3, the DNA is TGTGCCAGCAGCCTAGGACTAGCGGAGAACACCGGGGAGCTGTTTTTT. Translating gives CASSLGLAENTGELFF. The V and J genes are TRBV7-2 and TRBJ2-2; 10 bases map to TRBD2. V shed 5 bases and J 1 base; nucleotides not matched to a gene: 4. This CDR3 is built from 16 residues. Germline V gives CDR1 SGHTA, CDR2 FQGNSA.